A selection of T cell receptor beta chains follows, all from one sample in a study of T cells expressing NK-cell markers. TCRdb reprocessed the 5' RACE reads and reports one entry per CDR3 protein, with no DNA. The listing contains approximately 550,000 distinct CDR3 sequences. Input material: blood T cells: a sorted CD56 or NKG2C T cell subset, CD4+ or CD8+ T cells, or bulk PBMC T cells (not recorded which). All receptors come from a man between 18 and 29 years old in good health. Both conserved end residues are part of each CDR3. Fields, in order: V gene, J gene, CDR3 protein.

V: TRBV29-1; J: TRBJ2-3; CDR3: CSVERPTSGRYMDTQYF
V: TRBV6-5; J: TRBJ2-5; CDR3: CASSYHRGRGETQYF
V: TRBV5-1; J: TRBJ1-4; CDR3: CASSLGQITNEKLFF
V: TRBV20-1; J: TRBJ2-1; CDR3: CSAQGTSGRGNSYNEQFF
V: TRBV29-1; J: TRBJ1-2; CDR3: CSVGRGTGGSPPYGYTF
V: TRBV9; J: TRBJ1-2; CDR3: CASSVPGGDGYTF
V: TRBV10-2; J: TRBJ1-5; CDR3: CASKGGRDNQPQHF
V: TRBV29-1; J: TRBJ2-1; CDR3: CSAGGAGGPHNEQFF
V: TRBV7-9; J: TRBJ2-2; CDR3: CASSSWEFGELFF
V: TRBV7-9; J: TRBJ2-1; CDR3: CASSPRLAGRYNEQFF
V: TRBV27; J: TRBJ2-3; CDR3: CASSWEAGGETDTQYF
V: TRBV10-3; J: TRBJ1-2; CDR3: CAISESGQALYGYTF
V: TRBV12-3/TRBV12-4; J: TRBJ1-1; CDR3: CASSSAGAMSAFF
V: TRBV29-1; J: TRBJ2-2; CDR3: CSVSSGLSTGELFF
V: TRBV28; J: TRBJ1-2; CDR3: CASTTGVDGYTF
V: TRBV21-1; J: TRBJ2-7; CDR3: CASSNAPCGEQYF
V: TRBV20-1; J: TRBJ2-5; CDR3: CSARDYSQETQYF
V: TRBV6-1; J: TRBJ2-1; CDR3: CACRDRGLNEQFF
V: TRBV28; J: TRBJ1-2; CDR3: CASSPGQGAYGYTF
V: TRBV7-2; J: TRBJ2-7; CDR3: CASSPFEGGQWEQYF
V: TRBV20-1; J: TRBJ2-5; CDR3: CSAREGLTETQYF
V: TRBV5-6; J: TRBJ2-1; CDR3: CASSLTREPYNEQFF
V: TRBV7-9; J: TRBJ2-2; CDR3: CASSPPEGLGTGELFF
V: TRBV15; J: TRBJ1-1; CDR3: CATSRKGVTEAFF
V: TRBV15; J: TRBJ2-3; CDR3: CATSRVGTGKDTQYF
V: TRBV27; J: TRBJ2-1; CDR3: CASWTSGLSSYNEQFF
V: TRBV12-3/TRBV12-4; J: TRBJ1-4; CDR3: CASGYDRGATNEKLFF
V: TRBV5-1; J: TRBJ2-1; CDR3: CASSLVVAGGPYNEQFF
V: TRBV7-9; J: TRBJ2-3; CDR3: CASSFIRRTDSTDTQYF
V: TRBV15; J: TRBJ2-1; CDR3: CATSRDPRDEQFF
V: TRBV7-2; J: TRBJ1-2; CDR3: CASSLARARTNYGYTF
V: TRBV20-1; J: TRBJ2-7; CDR3: CSARAGSNYYEQYF
V: TRBV5-1; J: TRBJ2-2; CDR3: CASSLGGLAGRTNTGELFF
V: TRBV28; J: TRBJ2-1; CDR3: CASISGTGFNEQFF
V: TRBV5-5; J: TRBJ2-1; CDR3: CASSQGSGRNNEQFF
V: TRBV18; J: TRBJ1-5; CDR3: CASSPPLAGGNQPQHF
V: TRBV10-1; J: TRBJ1-5; CDR3: CASSEGSNQPQHF
V: TRBV20-1; J: TRBJ1-5; CDR3: CSARDVVSANQPQHF
V: TRBV10-3; J: TRBJ2-5; CDR3: CAISDGTGGATQYF
V: TRBV15; J: TRBJ2-3; CDR3: CATIERGGNTDTQYF
V: TRBV12-3/TRBV12-4; J: TRBJ2-5; CDR3: CASSLAPGGSGTMETQYF
V: TRBV20-1; J: TRBJ2-3; CDR3: CSARLAGGRDTQYF
V: TRBV11-2; J: TRBJ2-1; CDR3: CASSLGRSGLSSYNEQFF
V: TRBV7-2; J: TRBJ1-1; CDR3: CASTNRGGTTEAFF
V: TRBV20-1; J: TRBJ2-7; CDR3: CSASDYLPLHGTASYEQYF
V: TRBV30; J: TRBJ2-7; CDR3: CAWSIRTAGQGNEQYF
V: TRBV7-2; J: TRBJ2-1; CDR3: CASSQLAGPFHEQFF
V: TRBV28; J: TRBJ2-7; CDR3: CASSLWDRDLYHEQYF
V: TRBV5-5; J: TRBJ2-1; CDR3: CASNRGIAGLGNEQFF
V: TRBV10-3; J: TRBJ1-6; CDR3: CAISENGPPLHF
V: TRBV29-1; J: TRBJ2-3; CDR3: CSDRTGSTDTQYF
V: TRBV12-3/TRBV12-4; J: TRBJ2-5; CDR3: CASSLSQGALEETQYF
V: TRBV29-1; J: TRBJ2-1; CDR3: CSVVGVRSRYNEQFF
V: TRBV9; J: TRBJ2-3; CDR3: CASSVGVAGAGKFTDTQYF
V: TRBV11-2; J: TRBJ2-7; CDR3: CASSFDKLSGYEQYF
V: TRBV6-4; J: TRBJ2-1; CDR3: CASSDSGEGEQFF
V: TRBV3-1; J: TRBJ2-1; CDR3: CASRDGLGGSGFF
V: TRBV24-1; J: TRBJ2-2; CDR3: CATSDRAGTGVTGELFF
V: TRBV18; J: TRBJ2-2; CDR3: CASSPRSVPTPGELFF